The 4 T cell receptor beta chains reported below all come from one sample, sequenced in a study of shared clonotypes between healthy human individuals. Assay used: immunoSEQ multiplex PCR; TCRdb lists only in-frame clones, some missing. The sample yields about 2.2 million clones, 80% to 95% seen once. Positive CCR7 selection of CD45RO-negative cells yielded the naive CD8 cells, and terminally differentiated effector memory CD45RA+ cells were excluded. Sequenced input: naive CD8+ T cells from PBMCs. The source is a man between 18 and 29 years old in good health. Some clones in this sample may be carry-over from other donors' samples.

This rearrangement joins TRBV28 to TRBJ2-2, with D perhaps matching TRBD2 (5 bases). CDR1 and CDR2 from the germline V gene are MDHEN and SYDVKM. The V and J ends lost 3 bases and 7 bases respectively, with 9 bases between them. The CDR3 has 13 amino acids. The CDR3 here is CASSLIRGGELFF. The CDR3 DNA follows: TGTGCCAGCAGTTTGATACGGGGCGGGGAGCTGTTTTTT.

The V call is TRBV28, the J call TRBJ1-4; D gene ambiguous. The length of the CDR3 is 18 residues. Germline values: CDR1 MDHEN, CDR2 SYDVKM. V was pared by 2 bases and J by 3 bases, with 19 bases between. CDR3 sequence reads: CASSLSGRVRAANEKLFF. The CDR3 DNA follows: TGTGCCAGCAGTTTAAGTGGAAGGGTTCGGGCGGCTAATGAAAAACTGTTTTTT.

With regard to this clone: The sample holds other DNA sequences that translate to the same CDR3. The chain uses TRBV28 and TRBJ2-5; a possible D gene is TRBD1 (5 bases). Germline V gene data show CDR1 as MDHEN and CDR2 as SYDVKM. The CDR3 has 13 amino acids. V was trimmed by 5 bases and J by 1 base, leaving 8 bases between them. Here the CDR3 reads CASSAQGQETQYF. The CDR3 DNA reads TGTGCCAGCAGTGCCCAGGGCCAAGAGACCCAGTACTTC.

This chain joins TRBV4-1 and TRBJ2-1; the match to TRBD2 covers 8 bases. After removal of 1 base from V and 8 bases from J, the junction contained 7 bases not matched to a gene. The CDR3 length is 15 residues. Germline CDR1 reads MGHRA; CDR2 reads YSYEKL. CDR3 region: CASSQALRAGDEQFF. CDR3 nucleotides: TGCGCCAGCAGCCAAGCCCTCAGAGCGGGAGATGAGCAGTTCTTC.